These 13 T cell receptor beta chains share one sample of origin, sequenced in a study of T cells of healthy individuals. MiXCR, run by TCRdb on the 5' RACE reads, gives a single entry per CDR3 protein. Counted here are about 96,000 distinct CDR3 sequences, roughly a sixth occurring once; the ten biggest clones make up 6% to 8%. Every receptor here comes from a human donor in good health.

Written as DNA, the CDR3 is TGTGCCAGCAGCTTAGATGAGGAGGAGACCCAGTACTTC. Protein: CASSLDEEETQYF. This chain links TRBV11-3 with TRBJ2-5; no clear D. The CDR3 totals 13 residues. Germline CDR1 and CDR2: SGHNT and YENEEA. V was shortened by 0 bases and J by 5 bases, with 7 bases between the two germline ends.

This clonotype was counted ten times or more. This chain joins TRBV20-1 and TRBJ2-4, with D possibly TRBD1 on 6 matching bases. CDR1 DFQATT and CDR2 SNEGSKA come from the germline V gene (reference sequence). There are 15 residues in the CDR3. V lost 6 bases and J lost 1, with 16 bases in between. DNA for the CDR3: TGCAGTGCGGTCAACAGGGCCCCTGCCAAAAACATTCAGTACTTC. Translation: CSAVNRAPAKNIQYF.

In this sample, this clonotype turned up a few times. This rearrangement joins TRBV2 to TRBJ2-3; TRBD2 might be the D (5 bases). The V end was cut by 8 bases, the J end by 5 bases, with 17 bases between. The germline V gene has CDR1 SNHLY and CDR2 FYNNEI. This CDR3 has 14 amino acids. The CDR3 region is CASGLEGWIDTQYF. CDR3 in DNA: TGTGCCAGCGGTTTAGAGGGATGGATAGATACGCAGTATTTT. Full variable domain (rest looked up from reference TRBV2 and TRBJ2-3): EPEVTQTPSHQVTQMGQEVILRCVPISNHLYFYWYRQILGQKVEFLVSFYNNEISEKSEIFDDQFSVERPDGSNFTLKIRSTKLEDSAMYFCASGLEGWIDTQYFGPGTRLTVL.

Details on this clonotype: It may be a read error: a sequence one base away is much more abundant. The rearrangement links TRBV5-8 to TRBJ1-2; no clear D. The CDR3 totals 13 residues. Germline V lookup: CDR1 SGHTS, CDR2 YDEGEE. CDR3 in amino acids: CDSSLVGGYGYTF. As DNA, the CDR3 is TGTGACAGCAGCTTGGTGGGCGGCTATGGCTACACCTTC.

A note on this clonotype: A much bigger clone sits one base away, suggesting this may be a read error. J is TRBJ1-5 and V is TRBV27; TRBD1 matches at 8 bases. Germline values: CDR1 MNHEY, CDR2 SMNVEV (reference sequence). The CDR3 length is 14 residues. DNA of the CDR3: TGTGCCAGCAGTTTAAGTGGGACAGGATATCAGCCGAATTTT. Translation: CASSLSGTGYQPNF.

Ten or more counts support this clonotype. The CDR3 coding sequence is TGTGCCAGCAGCTTAAGGGACAGAGACTATCAGCCCCAGCATTTT. This sequence encodes CASSLRDRDYQPQHF. This chain uses TRBV5-6 with TRBJ1-5, with 7 bases lining up with TRBD1. The CDR3 covers 15 residues. In germline, CDR1 is SGHDT, CDR2 YYEEEE. V shed 2 bases, J shed 5 bases, and the junction held 7 bases outside the gene matches.

This clonotype has just a few counts. The J gene is TRBJ1-1, the V gene TRBV6-5; no clear D. From germline, CDR1 is MNHEY and CDR2 SVGAGI. This CDR3 comprises 13 residues. V gave up 5 bases and J gave up 6 bases, with 13 bases separating them. CDR3 sequence: CASSRATTAEAFF. CDR3 in DNA: TGTGCCAGCAGTCGAGCGACCACCGCTGAAGCTTTCTTT.

This chain connects TRBV6-5 to TRBJ2-7; 8 nucleotides match TRBD2. V lost 5 bases to trimming and J lost 3 bases; unmatched junction nucleotides: 9. The CDR3 is made up of 15 amino acids. Germline lookup yields CDR1 MNHEY and CDR2 SVGAGI. CDR3 region: CASSLVAGSSYEQYF. The CDR3 nucleotides read TGTGCCAGCAGTCTTGTAGCGGGATCCAGCTACGAGCAGTACTTC.

This clonotype was seen a few times. CDR3 DNA sequence: TGTGCCATCAGTGAGTCGGGTTTTTCAAGGGGTGAGACCCAGTACTTC. This gives the protein CAISESGFSRGETQYF. The genes are TRBV10-3 and TRBJ2-5; weak D call: TRBD1 (5 bases). V was shortened by 0 bases and J by 5 bases, with 16 bases between the two germline ends. Germline V lookup: CDR1 ENHRY, CDR2 SYGVKD. CDR3 length: 16 residues.

This chain connects TRBV25-1 to TRBJ2-7; D remains ambiguous. The CDR3 totals 15 residues. Deletions cut 5 bases from V and 3 bases from J, with 17 bases between. CDR1 and CDR2 from the germline V gene are MGHDK and SYGVNS. The CDR3 sequence: CASSTDPPSLYEQYF. The CDR3 DNA is TGTGCCAGCAGTACTGACCCTCCCTCCCTCTACGAGCAGTACTTC.

The genes are TRBV6-5 and TRBJ2-3, with 7 bases lining up with TRBD2. J gave up 5 bases and V 2 bases, and 4 bases lay outside the gene matches. CDR3 length: 14 residues. Germline V gene lookup returns CDR1 MNHEY and CDR2 SVGAGI. The CDR3 spells CASSYTSERDTQYF. In DNA, the CDR3 is TGTGCCAGCAGTTACACTAGCGAGAGAGATACGCAGTATTTT.

This CDR3 reads CASSRQGAGQETQYF. The DNA for the CDR3 is TGTGCCAGCAGCCGACAGGGGGCCGGCCAAGAGACCCAGTACTTC. This chain links TRBV5-4 with TRBJ2-5; 10 bases are a match to TRBD1. CDR1 and CDR2 (germline): SGHNT, YYREEE (reference sequence). After removal of 4 bases from V and 1 base from J, the junction contained 4 bases not matched to a gene. There are 15 residues in the CDR3.

The V call is TRBV7-8, the J call TRBJ1-5, with D maybe TRBD1 (5 bases). The V gene lost 5 bases and the J gene lost 3 bases, with 14 bases spanning the gap. This CDR3 region has 15 residues. CDR1 SGHVS and CDR2 FQNEAQ come from the germline V gene. This CDR3 is CASSLRDGTNQPQHF. Here the CDR3 DNA reads TGTGCCAGCAGCCTTCGGGACGGAACCAATCAGCCCCAGCATTTT.